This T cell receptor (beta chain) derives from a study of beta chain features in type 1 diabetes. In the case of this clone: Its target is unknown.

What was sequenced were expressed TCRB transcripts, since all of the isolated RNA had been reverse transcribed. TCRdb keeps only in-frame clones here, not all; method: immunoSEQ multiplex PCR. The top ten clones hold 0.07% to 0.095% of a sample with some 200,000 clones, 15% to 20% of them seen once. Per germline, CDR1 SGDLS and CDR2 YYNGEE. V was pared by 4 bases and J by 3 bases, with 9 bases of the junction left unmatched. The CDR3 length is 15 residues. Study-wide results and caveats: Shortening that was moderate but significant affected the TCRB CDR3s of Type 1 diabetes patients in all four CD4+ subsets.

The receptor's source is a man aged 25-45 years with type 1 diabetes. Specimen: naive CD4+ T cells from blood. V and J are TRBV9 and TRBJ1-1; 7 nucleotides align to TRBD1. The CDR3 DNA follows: TGTGCCAGCAGCACCCGAGGGACAGCATACACTGAAGCTTTCTTT. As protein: CASSTRGTAYTEAFF.